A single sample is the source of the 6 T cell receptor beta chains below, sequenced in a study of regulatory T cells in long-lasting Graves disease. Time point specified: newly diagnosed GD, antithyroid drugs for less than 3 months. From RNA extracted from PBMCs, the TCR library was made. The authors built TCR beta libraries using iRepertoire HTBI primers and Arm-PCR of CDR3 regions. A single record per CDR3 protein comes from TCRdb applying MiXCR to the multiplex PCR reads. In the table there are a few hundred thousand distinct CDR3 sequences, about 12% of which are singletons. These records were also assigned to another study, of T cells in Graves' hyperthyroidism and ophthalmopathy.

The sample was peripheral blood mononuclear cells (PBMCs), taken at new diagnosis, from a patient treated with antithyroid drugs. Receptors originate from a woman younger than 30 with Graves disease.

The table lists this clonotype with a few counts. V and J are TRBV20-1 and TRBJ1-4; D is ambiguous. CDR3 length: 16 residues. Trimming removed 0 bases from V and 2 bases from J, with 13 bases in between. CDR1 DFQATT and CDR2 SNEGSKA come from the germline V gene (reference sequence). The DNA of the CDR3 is TGCAGTGCTAGAGATGAAGTTCGGAACACTAATGAAAAACTGTTTTTT. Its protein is CSARDEVRNTNEKLFF.

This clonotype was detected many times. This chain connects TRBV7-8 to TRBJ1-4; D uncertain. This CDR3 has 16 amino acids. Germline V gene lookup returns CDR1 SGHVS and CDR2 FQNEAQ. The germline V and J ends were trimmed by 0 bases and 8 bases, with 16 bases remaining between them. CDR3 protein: CASSLARGGRHEKLFF. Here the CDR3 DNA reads TGTGCCAGCAGCTTAGCTCGGGGAGGGAGGCACGAAAAACTGTTTTTT.

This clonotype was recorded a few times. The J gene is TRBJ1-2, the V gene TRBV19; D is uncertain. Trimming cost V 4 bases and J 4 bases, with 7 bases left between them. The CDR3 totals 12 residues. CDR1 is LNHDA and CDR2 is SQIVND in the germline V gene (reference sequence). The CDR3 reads CASSRDFYGYTF. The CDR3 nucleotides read TGTGCCAGTAGTAGAGACTTCTATGGCTACACCTTC.

The chain's CDR3 is CATSRGGGVGAAKNIQYF. CDR3 DNA: TGTGCCACCAGCAGAGGAGGAGGGGTAGGAGCGGCCAAAAACATTCAGTACTTC. The chain employs TRBV15 and TRBJ2-4; maybe TRBD2 (6 bases). Germline V lookup: CDR1 LNHNV, CDR2 YYDKDF (reference sequence). This CDR3 contains 18 residues. V was trimmed by 1 base and J by 1 base, leaving 17 bases between them.

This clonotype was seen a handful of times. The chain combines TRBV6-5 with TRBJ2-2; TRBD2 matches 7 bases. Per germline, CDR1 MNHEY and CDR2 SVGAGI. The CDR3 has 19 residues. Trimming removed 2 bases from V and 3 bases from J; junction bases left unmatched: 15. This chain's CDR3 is CASSYVPKRGVKYTGELFF. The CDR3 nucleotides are TGTGCCAGCAGTTACGTCCCCAAGCGGGGAGTAAAGTACACCGGGGAGCTGTTTTTT.

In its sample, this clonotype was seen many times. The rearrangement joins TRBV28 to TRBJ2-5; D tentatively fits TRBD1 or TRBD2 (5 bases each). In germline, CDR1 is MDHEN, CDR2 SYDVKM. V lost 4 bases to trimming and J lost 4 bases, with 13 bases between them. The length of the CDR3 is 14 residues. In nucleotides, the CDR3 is TGTGCCAGCAGTTCCGGGACCCGGGGAGAGACCCAGTACTTC. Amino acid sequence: CASSSGTRGETQYF.